The rows below give T cell receptor beta chains drawn from one sample of a study of naive and memory T cell subsets. TCRdb re-called the UMI-ligation and nested PCR reads through MiXCR, storing one row per CDR3 protein. The table has some 83,000 distinct CDR3 sequences, roughly 9.2% seen once; the top ten hold less than 1.5%. Sequencing was performed on naive CD8+ T cells from blood. Every receptor here comes from a human donor in good health. The CDR3 runs from the conserved cysteine through the conserved F or W. Fields, in order: V gene, CDR3 protein.

v_gene: TRBV4-1
CDR3aa: CASTAGAGEQFF

v_gene: TRBV27
CDR3aa: CASSRTDRGRKLFF

v_gene: TRBV27
CDR3aa: CASSFQRTPGTGELFF

v_gene: TRBV12-3/TRBV12-4
CDR3aa: CASSFGGRGEQFF

v_gene: TRBV30
CDR3aa: CAWSVASGSLVSHEQYF

v_gene: TRBV9
CDR3aa: CASSVEAINTEAFF

v_gene: TRBV28
CDR3aa: CASNPQGTGLIRISFETQYF

v_gene: TRBV6-5
CDR3aa: CASSQRTGSSLNQPQHF

v_gene: TRBV12-3/TRBV12-4
CDR3aa: CASSPVQETQYF

v_gene: TRBV4-3
CDR3aa: CASSQGSGVYEQYF

v_gene: TRBV29-1
CDR3aa: CSVRPGLAGVSPDNEQFF

v_gene: TRBV5-1
CDR3aa: CASSFRESNYGYTF

v_gene: TRBV27
CDR3aa: CASSFSLGPGYEQYF

v_gene: TRBV7-2
CDR3aa: CASSSNYEQYF

v_gene: TRBV12-3/TRBV12-4
CDR3aa: CASSFGTGAYNEQFF

v_gene: TRBV28
CDR3aa: CASSVDNEQFF

v_gene: TRBV7-9
CDR3aa: CASSPPGSGGYTF

v_gene: TRBV29-1
CDR3aa: CSVEGTSGNDNEQFF

v_gene: TRBV29-1
CDR3aa: CSVPKSGVRYNEQFF

v_gene: TRBV3-1
CDR3aa: CASSQVGFPYEQYF

v_gene: TRBV7-2
CDR3aa: CASSLLRGGFHNEQFF

v_gene: TRBV7-9
CDR3aa: CASSLDSAEAFF

v_gene: TRBV5-1
CDR3aa: CASSPRTGRETQYF

v_gene: TRBV14
CDR3aa: CASSHIGQGTHNEQFF

v_gene: TRBV7-9
CDR3aa: CASSPPVEKLFF

v_gene: TRBV6-5
CDR3aa: CASSYSDGVYGYTF

v_gene: TRBV28
CDR3aa: CASSRRGGLAGAPEQYF

v_gene: TRBV5-5
CDR3aa: CASSLAGQGNIQYF

v_gene: TRBV5-1
CDR3aa: CASISGPEEFF

v_gene: TRBV3-1
CDR3aa: CASSQGLVRKEDYGYTF

v_gene: TRBV20-1
CDR3aa: CSARDRSSWDTDTQYF

v_gene: TRBV5-8
CDR3aa: CASSLDPGASNQPQHF

v_gene: TRBV7-9
CDR3aa: CASSRDGLNTEAFF

v_gene: TRBV20-1
CDR3aa: CSALTGTSGTGGYEQYF

v_gene: TRBV20-1
CDR3aa: CSPSGSEGEYF

v_gene: TRBV5-1
CDR3aa: CASSWRDSTDTQYF

v_gene: TRBV5-5
CDR3aa: CASSPDRGPTEAFF

v_gene: TRBV20-1
CDR3aa: CSASISGVGEQYF

v_gene: TRBV6-2/TRBV6-3
CDR3aa: CASSLAQSSYNEQFF

v_gene: TRBV20-1
CDR3aa: CSAPTNRRSDSPLHF